These 15 T cell receptor beta chains came from one sample sequenced in a study of vaccination effects on CD4 cells after COVID-19 (dated by TCRdb to between 2021 and 2024). The ViraFEST assay stimulated PBMC with viral peptide pools and then used TCR sequencing to identify antigen-specific CD4+ T cell clonotypes by expansion. After 10 days of culture, CD4+ T cells were isolated with the EasySep CD4+ T cell isolation kit. Each participant got two doses of an mRNA SARS-CoV-2 vaccine, either BNT162b2 or mRNA-1273. These receptors have no known antigen. Library method: the immunoSEQ multiplex PCR assay. In TCRdb, the immuneACCESS table is reduced to in-frame sequences with V and J assigned. These tables do not hold every clone; where another copy was compared, an unresolved V gene accounts for under half, and the others remain unexplained. Counted in this sample were 40,000 to 50,000 clones; 65% to 80% of them appeared once. The ten largest clones capture roughly 16% of the sample.

This specimen was CD4+ T cells from PBMCs cultured with HCoV-OC43 spike peptides, taken after COVID-19 vaccination. The intended sense of this specimen's cell subset or site label: HCoV-OC43 spike overlapping peptide pool stimulation. Receptors originate from a human donor who received a COVID-19 vaccine.

The chain has TRBV9 and TRBJ2-3; TRBD2 aligns across 9 bases. V was pared by 0 bases and J by 0 bases, with 8 bases of the junction left unmatched. This CDR3 is built from 18 residues. Looked up from germline, CDR1 is SGDLS and CDR2 is YYNGEE. Here the CDR3 reads CASSVESGLAGSTDTQYF. CDR3 bases: TGTGCCAGCAGCGTAGAGAGTGGGCTAGCGGGAAGCACAGATACGCAGTATTTT.

J is TRBJ1-5 and V is TRBV6-1; D is possibly TRBD1 (6 bases). Trimming pared 1 base from V and 0 bases from J, leaving 10 bases between. Germline CDR1 is MNHNS and CDR2 is SASEGT. This CDR3 spans 16 amino acids. CDR3 in DNA: TGTGCCAGCAGTGAAGTGGACAGCTATAGCAATCAGCCCCAGCATTTT. Amino acids: CASSEVDSYSNQPQHF.

The chain combines TRBV14 with TRBJ2-1; TRBD2 aligns across 11 bases. Germline assignment: CDR1 SGHDN and CDR2 FVKESK. This CDR3 contains 15 residues. With 1 base clipped from V and 9 bases from J, the junction kept 5 bases outside the gene matches. In DNA form, the CDR3 reads TGTGCCAGCAGCCAAGGACTAGCGGGAAAGGGTGAGCAGTTCTTC. Its protein is CASSQGLAGKGEQFF.

The rearrangement joins TRBV18 to TRBJ2-5, with TRBD2 matching 8 bases. The junction had 2 bases not matched to a gene; V was cut back by 3 bases and J by 5 bases. CDR3 length: 13 residues. CDR1 and CDR2 from the germline V gene are KGHSH and LQKENI. The CDR3 here is CASSPASGETQYF. The CDR3 DNA reads TGTGCCAGCTCACCGGCTAGCGGGGAGACCCAGTACTTC.

This clone was seen only a few times. The rearrangement uses TRBV14 and TRBJ1-2; TRBD1 matches 12 bases. Germline-derived CDR1 and CDR2 are SGHDN and FVKESK. Losses at the gene ends were 2 bases for V and 4 bases for J; bases not matched to a gene: 11. The CDR3 sequence is 18 residues long. This chain's CDR3 is CASSQNRDRGRLGYGYTF. Here the CDR3 DNA reads TGTGCCAGCAGCCAAAACCGGGACAGGGGGCGCTTGGGCTATGGCTACACCTTC.

The chain links TRBV19 to TRBJ1-5; TRBD1 is a possible D gene (6 bases). This CDR3 is built from 14 residues. V lost 6 bases, J lost 7 bases, and 16 bases lay in between. Germline loops: CDR1 LNHDA, CDR2 SQIVND (reference sequence). The CDR3 DNA reads as TGTGCCAGTAGCCCGGGGGCCCAAGGGCAGCCCCAGCATTTT. This codes for CASSPGAQGQPQHF.

The chain uses TRBV6-5 and TRBJ1-5; D possibly corresponds to TRBD1 (6 bases). The CDR3 runs 15 residues. The germline V gene has CDR1 MNHEY and CDR2 SVGAGI. The V end was cut by 0 bases, the J end by 2 bases, with 8 bases between. CDR3 region: CASSYSGGGNQPQHF. CDR3 sequence (DNA): TGTGCCAGCAGTTACTCAGGGGGAGGCAATCAGCCCCAGCATTTT.

The chain employs TRBV24-1 and TRBJ1-2; maybe TRBD1 (6 bases). Trimming shortened V by 5 bases and J by 4 bases, and 13 bases separated the two germline ends. Germline CDR1 is KGHDR and CDR2 is SFDVKD. The length of the CDR3 is 14 residues. In DNA form, the CDR3 reads TGTGCCACCAGTGGCCGGACAGCCTCCTATGGCTACACCTTC. As protein: CATSGRTASYGYTF.

This rearrangement joins TRBV5-3 to TRBJ2-6, with D hard to call. TRBV5-3 is an ORF, with its function uncertain. V lost 2 bases to trimming and J lost 0 bases, with 9 bases between them. CDR3 length equals 16 residues. The CDR3 DNA follows: TGTGCCAGAAGCTTAAGGGCCTACTCTGGGGCCAACGTCCTGACTTTC. Encoded protein: CARSLRAYSGANVLTF.

This chain joins TRBV6-5 and TRBJ2-1; D ambiguous. The CDR3 extends over 13 amino acids. Per the germline V gene, CDR1 is MNHEY and CDR2 is SVGAGI. Trimming cost V 8 bases and J 4 bases, with 12 bases left between them. The CDR3 sequence is CASLPRPYNEQFF. The CDR3 DNA is TGTGCCAGCCTCCCGCGGCCGTACAATGAGCAGTTCTTC.

The gene calls are TRBV18 and TRBJ1-1; D remains ambiguous. This CDR3 has 14 residues. Trimming shortened V by 3 bases and J by 8 bases, and 16 bases separated the two germline ends. Germline loops: CDR1 KGHSH, CDR2 LQKENI. CDR3 bases: TGTGCCAGCTCACCTGCTGACGGAGTGGGGGAAGCTTTCTTT. Encoded protein: CASSPADGVGEAFF.

This clone occurred a few times. The chain links TRBV10-3 to TRBJ2-6, with TRBD1 as a possible D gene (6 bases). V lost 0 bases and J 1 base, leaving 16 bases between the germline ends. Germline-derived CDR1 and CDR2 are ENHRY and SYGVKD. The CDR3 length is 19 residues. The CDR3 region has the DNA TGTGCCATCAGTGAGTCTATGGGCTTGGGGGCGTCTGGGGCCAACGTCCTGACTTTC. Its protein is CAISESMGLGASGANVLTF.

The chain employs TRBV18 and TRBJ2-3, with 8 bases that match TRBD2. CDR1 KGHSH and CDR2 LQKENI come from the germline V gene. Trimming at V came to 4 bases and at J to 0 bases, leaving 12 bases not matched to a gene. CDR3 length: 18 residues. The CDR3 is CASSLSVPLADSTDTQYF. For the CDR3, the DNA is TGTGCCAGCTCACTATCAGTACCACTAGCGGACAGCACAGATACGCAGTATTTT. Combining the CDR3 with reference TRBV18 and TRBJ2-3 gives the whole variable domain NAGVMQNPRHLVRRRGQEARLRCSPMKGHSHVYWYRQLPEEGLKFMVYLQKENIIDESGMPKERFSAEFPKEGPSILRIQQVVRGDSAAYFCASSLSVPLADSTDTQYFGPGTRLTVL.

The chain employs TRBV5-6 and TRBJ1-2, with D perhaps TRBD1 (6 bases). The CDR3 covers 13 residues. V was pared by 2 bases and J by 7 bases, with 12 bases between. Germline CDR1 and CDR2: SGHDT and YYEEEE. DNA of the CDR3: TGTGCCAGCAGCTTCGGGGGCGCGGGTGGCTACACCTTC. Translating it yields CASSFGGAGGYTF.

The chain links TRBV18 to TRBJ2-7; D call uncertain. Germline V lookup: CDR1 KGHSH, CDR2 LQKENI. This CDR3 is built from 13 residues. V was pared by 2 bases and J by 0 bases, with 5 bases between. In nucleotides, the CDR3 is TGTGCCAGCTCACCATTTGACTCCTACGAGCAGTACTTC. This gives the protein CASSPFDSYEQYF.